Listed here are 32 T cell receptor beta chains from one sample, sequenced in a study of identifying expanded T cells in peripheral blood. Produced via immunoSEQ multiplex PCR; TCRdb's table is partial and in-frame only. Of 90,000 or so clones listed, about 90% are singletons. Sample: blood. The receptor source for this set is a person aged 18-70 years in good health.

The V and J genes are TRBV4-3 and TRBJ2-7; 9 positions agree with TRBD1. This CDR3 has 16 residues. CDR1 is LGHNA and CDR2 is YSLEER in the germline V gene. V lost 4 bases to trimming and J lost 1 base; unmatched junction nucleotides: 8. This chain's CDR3 is CASSPGLGTGSYEQYF. CDR3 DNA sequence: TGCGCCAGCAGCCCGGGCCTTGGGACAGGGTCCTACGAGCAGTACTTC.

This chain joins TRBV5-4 and TRBJ2-1; D gene ambiguous. The germline V and J ends were trimmed by 0 bases and 7 bases, with 17 bases remaining between them. CDR3 length: 16 residues. CDR1 is SGHNT and CDR2 is YYREEE in the germline V gene (reference sequence). Written as DNA, the CDR3 is TGTGCCAGCAGCTTGGGGTTCCGAACACCAACTAATGAGCAGTTCTTC. Its protein product is CASSLGFRTPTNEQFF.

This chain links TRBV9 with TRBJ1-2; tentative D call: TRBD1 (5 bases). CDR3 size: 15 residues. Trimming stripped 3 bases from V and 6 bases from J, with 18 bases between. CDR1 and CDR2 (germline): SGDLS, YYNGEE. CDR3: CASSARSAGYNGYTF. The CDR3 nucleotides are TGTGCCAGCAGCGCCCGCTCGGCAGGGTATAATGGCTACACCTTC.

For the CDR3, the DNA is TGCGCCAGCAGCCAAGATCAGCCAGCCAACTATGGCTACACCTTC. Its translation: CASSQDQPANYGYTF. The chain combines TRBV4-1 with TRBJ1-2; no reliable D call. Germline V lookup: CDR1 MGHRA, CDR2 YSYEKL. Trimming shortened V by 0 bases and J by 2 bases, and 10 bases separated the two germline ends. The CDR3 has 15 residues.

This chain links TRBV11-2 with TRBJ2-3; TRBD1 aligns across 8 bases. The CDR3 spans 15 residues. Germline V gives CDR1 SGHAT, CDR2 FQNNGV. V lost 5 bases to trimming and J lost 2 bases; unmatched junction nucleotides: 6. The CDR3 DNA sequence: TGTGCCAGCAGCACACCGGGACAGGCCACAGATACGCAGTATTTT. Encoded protein: CASSTPGQATDTQYF. Full variable domain (missing parts from reference TRBV11-2 and TRBJ2-3): EAGVAQSPRYKIIEKRQSVAFWCNPISGHATLYWYQQILGQGPKLLIQFQNNGVVDDSQLPKDRFSAERLKGVDSTLKIQPAKLEDSAVYLCASSTPGQATDTQYFGPGTRLTVL.

The chain joins TRBV19 to TRBJ1-5; no clear D gene. The ends were cut back, 7 bases at V and 1 base at J, with 5 bases in the middle. Germline V CDR1 and CDR2: LNHDA, SQIVND (reference sequence). This CDR3 region has 12 residues. The DNA for the CDR3 is TGTGCCAGTATAGGCAGCAATCAGCCCCAGCATTTT. It encodes CASIGSNQPQHF. The complete variable domain, with remaining parts taken from reference TRBV19 and TRBJ1-5, reads DGGITQSPKYLFRKEGQNVTLSCEQNLNHDAMYWYRQDPGQGLRLIYYSQIVNDFQKGDIAEGYSVSREKKESFPLTVTSAQKNPTAFYLCASIGSNQPQHFGDGTRLSIL.

The V gene is TRBV2, the J gene TRBJ1-1, with no clear D. In germline, CDR1 is SNHLY, CDR2 FYNNEI. The CDR3 consists of 13 residues. With 8 bases removed from V and 4 bases from J, the gap between germline ends came to 14 bases. The CDR3 is CASEHPTGTEAFF. The CDR3 bases are TGTGCCAGCGAGCATCCGACGGGCACTGAAGCTTTCTTT.

The genes are TRBV4-1 and TRBJ1-1, with D possibly being TRBD1 (6 bases). The CDR3 covers 13 residues. Trimming stripped 4 bases from V and 5 bases from J, with 11 bases between. The germline V gene encodes CDR1 MGHRA and CDR2 YSYEKL. DNA of the CDR3: TGCGCCAGCAGCCGTGAGGGGGAGACTGAAGCTTTCTTT. Translating gives CASSREGETEAFF.

The V and J genes are TRBV11-2 and TRBJ1-1, with D uncertain. Trimming removed 5 bases at V and 4 bases at J, with 17 bases between. The CDR3 extends over 15 amino acids. Germline values: CDR1 SGHAT, CDR2 FQNNGV. The CDR3 region is CASSPWDDGVTEAFF. DNA of the CDR3: TGTGCCAGCAGCCCCTGGGATGATGGAGTCACTGAAGCTTTCTTT.

This clone was observed a few times. The CDR3 protein is CASSALNTEAFF. The CDR3, as DNA: TGTGCCAGCAGCGCCCTCAACACTGAAGCTTTCTTT. The chain recombines TRBV2 with TRBJ1-1, with D unclear. Per germline, CDR1 SNHLY and CDR2 FYNNEI. CDR3 length: 12 residues. Trimming shortened V by 6 bases and J by 2 bases, and 7 bases separated the two germline ends.

This chain links TRBV30 with TRBJ1-2, with 7 positions matching TRBD1. The CDR3 is 13 amino acids. Germline values: CDR1 GTSNPN, CDR2 SVGIG (reference sequence). V dropped 0 bases and J dropped 6; count of bases not matched to a gene: 4. This CDR3 is CAWSVGGGHGYTF. Written as DNA, the CDR3 is TGTGCCTGGAGTGTGGGAGGGGGCCATGGCTACACCTTC.

This chain links TRBV7-2 with TRBJ2-5; possibly TRBD2 for D (6 bases). Trimming stripped 1 base from V and 5 bases from J, with 8 bases between. In germline, CDR1 is SGHTA, CDR2 FQGNSA. The CDR3 covers 13 residues. The CDR3 coding sequence is TGTGCCAGCAGCTTAGATGGGGGGGAGACCCAGTACTTC. Translating gives CASSLDGGETQYF.

A single count supports this clone. CDR3 amino acids: CASSDGTGGRMETQYF. The CDR3 coding sequence is TGTGCCAGCAGCGATGGGACAGGGGGTAGGATGGAGACCCAGTACTTC. This rearrangement joins TRBV9 to TRBJ2-5; 11 bases are a match to TRBD1. Germline V gene data show CDR1 as SGDLS and CDR2 as YYNGEE. J gave up 5 bases and V 3 bases, and 9 bases lay outside the gene matches. This CDR3 spans 16 amino acids. Together with reference TRBV9 and TRBJ2-5, the CDR3 gives the full variable domain: DSGVTQTPKHLITATGQRVTLRCSPRSGDLSVYWYQQSLDQGLQFLIQYYNGEERAKGNILERFSAQQFPDLHSELNLSSLELGDSALYFCASSDGTGGRMETQYFGPGTRLLVL.

The count of this clone is one. The V gene is TRBV30, the J gene TRBJ2-2, with no clear D. Per germline, CDR1 GTSNPN and CDR2 SVGIG (reference sequence). V lost 3 bases to trimming and J lost 5 bases, with 7 bases between them. The CDR3 totals 12 residues. CDR3 nucleotide sequence: TGTGCCTGGAGGGTGGGGACCGGGGAGCTGTTTTTT. Amino acid sequence: CAWRVGTGELFF.

This clone showed up just a few times. This rearrangement joins TRBV10-3 to TRBJ1-3; possible D gene TRBD1, 6 bases. The V and J ends lost 5 bases and 0 bases respectively, with 14 bases between them. The CDR3 contains 16 residues. From germline, CDR1 is ENHRY and CDR2 SYGVKD. The CDR3 region has the DNA TGTGCCATCAGTAACACAGGGCCTTACTCTGGAAACACCATATATTTT. It is translated as CAISNTGPYSGNTIYF.

This clone was observed a few times. The chain joins TRBV7-9 to TRBJ1-2; D gene unclear. This CDR3 has 11 amino acids. Per germline, CDR1 SEHNR and CDR2 FQNEAQ (reference sequence). V was cut by 4 bases and J by 8 bases, with 8 bases left in between. The CDR3 loop is CASSYAYGYTF. The DNA for the CDR3 is TGTGCCAGCAGCTATGCATACGGCTACACCTTC.

V gene TRBV6-1 combines with J gene TRBJ1-3; D is undetermined. Trimming cost V 0 bases and J 1 base, with 10 bases left between them. The CDR3 covers 16 residues. CDR1 is MNHNS and CDR2 is SASEGT in the germline V gene. This chain's CDR3 is CASSEAHGTSGNTIYF. The CDR3 DNA is TGTGCCAGCAGTGAAGCGCACGGTACATCTGGAAACACCATATATTTT.

The rearrangement uses TRBV7-8 and TRBJ2-2, with 8 bases that match TRBD1. The V segment lost 5 bases and the J segment 2 bases; nucleotides outside the gene matches: 19. This CDR3 spans 20 amino acids. Germline V CDR1 and CDR2: SGHVS, FQNEAQ. The CDR3: CASSPHRMVTQGANTGELFF. In DNA, the CDR3 is TGTGCCAGCAGCCCCCACCGGATGGTTACGCAGGGGGCAAACACCGGGGAGCTGTTTTTT.

The rearrangement links TRBV19 to TRBJ1-5; D not certain. CDR1 is LNHDA and CDR2 is SQIVND in the germline V gene (reference sequence). V was trimmed by 3 bases and J by 6 bases, leaving 6 bases between them. The CDR3 extends over 12 amino acids. The CDR3 loop reads CASSIRGQPQHF. DNA of the CDR3: TGTGCCAGTAGTATTCGGGGTCAGCCCCAGCATTTT.

This chain joins TRBV4-3 and TRBJ1-4, with no clear D. CDR3 length: 14 amino acids. Germline V lookup: CDR1 LGHNA, CDR2 YSLEER. The germline V and J ends were trimmed by 1 base and 6 bases, with 9 bases remaining between them. The CDR3 DNA sequence: TGCGCCAGCAGCCAAGCACAGATTGATGAAAAACTGTTTTTT. It codes for CASSQAQIDEKLFF.

The J gene is TRBJ2-4, the V gene TRBV30, with D possibly matching TRBD2 (5 bases). Trimming took off 3 bases at V and 7 bases at J, with 13 bases between the two ends. The CDR3 sequence is 13 residues long. Germline V gene lookup returns CDR1 GTSNPN and CDR2 SVGIG (reference sequence). In DNA form, the CDR3 reads TGTGCCTGGAGCCCCGGGGTCCAGAACATTCAGTACTTC. It is translated as CAWSPGVQNIQYF.

This sequence joins TRBV6-6 and TRBJ1-1; D is ambiguous. Germline V CDR1 and CDR2: MNHNY, SVGAGI (reference sequence). V lost 2 bases, J lost 4 bases, and 8 bases lay in between. CDR3 length: 13 amino acids. CDR3 sequence reads: CASSYDDLTEAFF. CDR3 in DNA: TGTGCCAGCAGTTACGACGACCTCACTGAAGCTTTCTTT.

The DNA of the CDR3 is TGTGCCAGCTCACCAATTTCAGGGGGCACTGAAGCTTTCTTT. Residues: CASSPISGGTEAFF. J is TRBJ1-1 and V is TRBV18, with 7 bases that match TRBD1. J lost 4 bases, V lost 2 bases, and 4 bases had no gene match. Germline V gene data show CDR1 as KGHSH and CDR2 as LQKENI. This CDR3 is 14 amino acids long.

The rearrangement uses TRBV5-6 and TRBJ2-1, with D uncertain. In germline, CDR1 is SGHDT, CDR2 YYEEEE. This CDR3 region has 15 residues. Trimming removed 4 bases at V and 1 base at J, with 12 bases between. CDR3 in DNA: TGTGCCAGCAGCAGTGACGGCTTTTCCTACAATGAGCAGTTCTTC. This translates into CASSSDGFSYNEQFF. Combining the CDR3 with reference TRBV5-6 and TRBJ2-1 gives the whole variable domain DAGVTQSPTHLIKTRGQQVTLRCSPKSGHDTVSWYQQALGQGPQFIFQYYEEEERQRGNFPDRFSGHQFPNYSSELNVNALLLGDSALYLCASSSDGFSYNEQFFGPGTRLTVL.

The J gene is TRBJ1-1, the V gene TRBV6-5; D is unclear. The germline gives CDR1 MNHEY, CDR2 SVGAGI. The CDR3 covers 14 residues. V was trimmed by 5 bases and J by 3 bases, leaving 13 bases between them. The CDR3 protein is CASSRGFGDTEAFF. Written as DNA, the CDR3 is TGTGCCAGCAGTCGGGGATTTGGAGACACTGAAGCTTTCTTT.

This chain links TRBV6-1 with TRBJ2-2, with TRBD1 matching 7 bases. V shed 8 bases and J 6 bases; nucleotides not matched to a gene: 9. The length of the CDR3 is 14 residues. CDR1 and CDR2 (germline): MNHNS, SASEGT. The CDR3, as DNA: TGTGCCAGCGGAAGACAGGGTAGTGCCGGGGAGCTGTTTTTT. Its protein product is CASGRQGSAGELFF.

DNA for the CDR3: TGTGCCAGCAGCCCCTGGGCGCCAGTCTATGGCTACACCTTC. It yields the protein CASSPWAPVYGYTF. This chain connects TRBV5-8 to TRBJ1-2; D remains ambiguous. CDR3 length: 14 residues. Trimming stripped 4 bases from V and 4 bases from J, with 14 bases between. CDR1 is SGHTS and CDR2 is YDEGEE in the germline V gene.

CDR3 nucleotide sequence: TGCGCCAGCAGTCCTACGCGAGGCACAGATACGCAGTATTTT. Translation: CASSPTRGTDTQYF. This chain connects TRBV10-2 to TRBJ2-3; D gene ambiguous. Germline V gene data show CDR1 as WSHSY and CDR2 as SAAADI. The V end was cut by 5 bases, the J end by 1 base, with 10 bases between. CDR3 length equals 14 residues.

The chain combines TRBV19 with TRBJ2-2; D gene uncertain. Germline CDR1 and CDR2: LNHDA and SQIVND (reference sequence). The CDR3 loop spans 14 amino acids. V shed 11 bases and J shed 5 bases, with 18 bases lying between them. The CDR3 DNA sequence: TGTGCCTCGATAGCCGGAGCAGGAACCGGGGAGCTGTTTTTT. Its translation: CASIAGAGTGELFF.

The chain recombines TRBV18 with TRBJ2-2, with a tentative D call TRBD1 (5 bases). Germline V lookup: CDR1 KGHSH, CDR2 LQKENI. The CDR3 consists of 17 residues. V was pared by 3 bases and J by 0 bases, with 14 bases between. In nucleotides, the CDR3 is TGTGCCAGCTCACCCCGACAGACCGATGCGAACACCGGGGAGCTGTTTTTT. This codes for CASSPRQTDANTGELFF.

The V gene is TRBV10-2, the J gene TRBJ2-4, with 8 bases that match TRBD1. CDR3 length: 13 amino acids. The germline V gene encodes CDR1 WSHSY and CDR2 SAAADI. V was pared by 6 bases and J by 5 bases, with 3 bases of the junction left unmatched. This CDR3 reads CASRETGENIQYF. The CDR3 DNA reads TGCGCCAGCAGGGAGACAGGGGAAAACATTCAGTACTTC.

The chain joins TRBV4-3 to TRBJ2-3; weak D call: TRBD2 (5 bases). Trimming pared 4 bases from V and 6 bases from J, leaving 11 bases between. CDR3 length equals 13 residues. Looked up from germline, CDR1 is LGHNA and CDR2 is YSLEER. CDR3 in amino acids: CASSPRTGDTQYF. CDR3 nucleotide sequence: TGCGCCAGCAGCCCTCGGACTGGGGATACGCAGTATTTT.